The sequence of this TCR beta chain was determined in a study of control samples from healthy donors and cancer patients. This clone was found once. Produced via immunoSEQ multiplex PCR; TCRdb's table is partial and in-frame only. The sample includes 200,000 to 250,000 clones, around 94% of them seen just once. Trimming cost V 4 bases and J 7 bases; bases outside gene matches: 12. The CDR3 spans 15 residues. CDR1 is SGHVT, CDR2 SQSDAQ, per germline. The rearrangement links TRBV7-4 to TRBJ2-7; 8 bases match TRBD1. This TCR came from a man aged 50-59 years in good health. Sample: blood. CDR3: CASSYISTGVGEQYF. The DNA for the CDR3 is TGTGCCAGCAGCTATATCTCGACAGGGGTCGGGGAGCAGTACTTC.